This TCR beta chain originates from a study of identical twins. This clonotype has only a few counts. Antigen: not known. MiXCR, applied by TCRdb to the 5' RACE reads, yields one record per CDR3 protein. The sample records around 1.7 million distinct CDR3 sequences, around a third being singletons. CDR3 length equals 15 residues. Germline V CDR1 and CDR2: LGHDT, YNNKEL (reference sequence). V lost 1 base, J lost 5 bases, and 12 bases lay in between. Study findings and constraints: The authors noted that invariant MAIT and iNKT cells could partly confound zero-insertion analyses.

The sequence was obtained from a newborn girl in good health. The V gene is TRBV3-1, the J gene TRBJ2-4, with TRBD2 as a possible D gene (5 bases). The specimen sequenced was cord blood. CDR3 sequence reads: CASSQGLRDQNIQYF. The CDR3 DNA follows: TGTGCCAGCAGCCAAGGCTTGAGGGATCAAAACATTCAGTACTTC.